This paragraph reports one T cell receptor (beta chain). This sample stems from a study of tissue T cells after allogeneic stem cell transplantation. Study-level background: Of the grafts for graft-versus-host disease patients, several were unmodified and three CD34-selected. All graft-versus-host disease patients had gastrointestinal involvement and received several lines of directed therapy.

The CDR3 contains 15 residues. The germline V gene has CDR1 LNHDA and CDR2 SQIVND (reference sequence). V lost 2 bases, J lost 6 bases, and 8 bases stayed unmatched. The data were produced by immunoSEQ multiplex PCR, yet TCRdb's version contains in-frame clones alone and is incomplete. In the table there are 25,000 or so clones, less than 95% of which are singletons. The TCR sequence derives from a male donor at least 60 years old who later had graft-versus-host disease after an allogeneic stem cell transplant. This chain connects TRBV19 to TRBJ2-7; 9 bases agree with TRBD1. The sequenced sample was blood, obtained before transplantation. The CDR3 sequence: CASSILGQGKGEQYF. The CDR3 region has the DNA TGTGCCAGTAGTATATTGGGACAGGGAAAGGGCGAGCAGTACTTC.